These T cell receptor beta chains were read from a single sample in a study of T cells after yellow fever vaccination. MiXCR, run by TCRdb on the 5' RACE reads, gives a single entry per CDR3 protein. The table shows 180,000 or so distinct CDR3 sequences, with more than 9.5% occurring only once. Sequencing was performed on CD8+ T cells sorted from PBMCs, taken 15 days after the yellow fever booster vaccination. These receptors all come from a young man who received the YFV17D yellow fever vaccine. CDR3s include the opening cysteine and the closing phenylalanine or tryptophan. The order of the fields is J gene, V gene, D gene, clone size, CDR3 protein. The D gene is left open where the match is weak. Rows may omit the clone size; those that give it use once, few, many or a size class.

TRBJ1-1 | TRBV7-6 | . | . | CASSNKGTEAFF
TRBJ2-7 | TRBV6-5 | . | few | CASSPRGIWNEQYF
TRBJ2-2 | TRBV29-1 | . | few | CSVLRLDANTGELFF
TRBJ2-5 | TRBV7-2 | . | . | CASSSTLGGVGETQYF
TRBJ1-1 | TRBV21-1 | . | . | CASSKAFSRGNTEAFF
TRBJ2-1 | TRBV30 | . | few | CAWSEIDEQFF
TRBJ2-3 | TRBV6-6 | . | few | CASSAGATDTQYF
TRBJ1-5 | TRBV4-1 | . | few | CASSQRWTSNQPQHF
TRBJ2-1 | TRBV27 | TRBD2 | many | CASSLTGGAYNEQFF
TRBJ2-7 | TRBV20-1 | . | . | CSASPLSEQYF
TRBJ1-6 | TRBV6-1 | . | few | CASRSGQPDSPLHF
TRBJ2-2 | TRBV7-9 | TRBD1 | . | CASSLARTGTGELFF
TRBJ2-1 | TRBV4-1 | . | . | CASSHRGPGELNYNEQFF
TRBJ2-1 | TRBV7-9 | TRBD1 | few | CASSFDRGDEQFF
TRBJ1-2 | TRBV15 | . | . | CATSGDYGYTF
TRBJ1-2 | TRBV6-2/TRBV6-3 | . | . | CASSYSTGDGVGVENYGYTF
TRBJ1-1 | TRBV5-1 | . | many | CASSFTRGWNTEAFF
TRBJ2-1 | TRBV9 | TRBD1 | few | CASSATGTGPYNEQFF
TRBJ2-3 | TRBV24-1 | TRBD1 | few | CATSDLHRGEGTDTQYF
TRBJ2-3 | TRBV4-1 | TRBD2 | few | CASSQETSGDITDTQYF
TRBJ2-3 | TRBV27 | . | many | CASSLQLGFTDTQYF
TRBJ2-7 | TRBV30 | TRBD1 | few | CAWRTGTYEQYF
TRBJ1-1 | TRBV12-3/TRBV12-4 | . | . | CASSLYGIEAFF
TRBJ2-2 | TRBV7-6 | TRBD2 | . | CASCLGGRATGELFF
TRBJ2-3 | TRBV5-4 | TRBD2 | . | CASSLEGGGTPHFVTDTQYF
TRBJ2-3 | TRBV7-9 | . | . | CASRRTVASTDTQYF
TRBJ2-5 | TRBV25-1 | . | many | CASSTSGHRGETQYF
TRBJ2-1 | TRBV7-9 | TRBD2 | few | CASSLAELAGFLYNEQFF
TRBJ2-4 | TRBV29-1 | . | few | CSGIGVSPRANIQYF
TRBJ1-5 | TRBV6-5 | TRBD1 | once | CASSYSGGFGQPQHF
TRBJ1-6 | TRBV27 | . | many | CASSPSGGPRTPLHF
TRBJ2-7 | TRBV5-1 | . | many | CASSLRAPREQYF
TRBJ1-1 | TRBV4-3 | . | few | CASSQDPGFGTEAFF
TRBJ2-7 | TRBV4-1 | . | few | CASSQDFESFYEQYF
TRBJ2-5 | TRBV4-1 | . | few | CASSYRADQETQYF
TRBJ1-5 | TRBV15 | . | . | CATSRDRGGGQPQHF
TRBJ2-7 | TRBV2 | . | . | CATRGAEEYEQYF
TRBJ1-1 | TRBV11-1 | . | . | CASSLYSEAFF
TRBJ1-2 | TRBV27 | . | few | CASSQMINYGYTF
TRBJ2-3 | TRBV7-9 | TRBD1 | . | CAGRGQSSTDTQYF